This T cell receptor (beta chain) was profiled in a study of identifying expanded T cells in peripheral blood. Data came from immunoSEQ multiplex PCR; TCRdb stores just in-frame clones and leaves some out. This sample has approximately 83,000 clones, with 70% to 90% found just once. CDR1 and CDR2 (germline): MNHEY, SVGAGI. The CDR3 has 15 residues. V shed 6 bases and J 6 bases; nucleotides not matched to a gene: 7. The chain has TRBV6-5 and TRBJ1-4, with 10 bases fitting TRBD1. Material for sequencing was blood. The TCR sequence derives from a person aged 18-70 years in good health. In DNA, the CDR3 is TGTGCCAGCAGCCCTATGGGACAGGGGTATGAAAAACTGTTTTTT. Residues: CASSPMGQGYEKLFF.